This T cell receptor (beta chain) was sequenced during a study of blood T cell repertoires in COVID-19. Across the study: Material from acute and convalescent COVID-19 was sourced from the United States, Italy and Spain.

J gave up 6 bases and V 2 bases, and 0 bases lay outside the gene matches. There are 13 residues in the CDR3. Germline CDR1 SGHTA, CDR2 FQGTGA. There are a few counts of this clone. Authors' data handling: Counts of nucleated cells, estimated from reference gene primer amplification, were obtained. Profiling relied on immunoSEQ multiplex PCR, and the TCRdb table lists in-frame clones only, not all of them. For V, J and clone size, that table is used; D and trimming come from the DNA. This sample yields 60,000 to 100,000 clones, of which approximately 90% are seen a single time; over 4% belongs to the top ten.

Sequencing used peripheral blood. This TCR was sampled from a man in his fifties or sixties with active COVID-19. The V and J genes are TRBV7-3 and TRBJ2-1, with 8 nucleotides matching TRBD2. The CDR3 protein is CASSLGTSNEQFF. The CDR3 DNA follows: TGTGCCAGCAGCTTAGGGACTAGCAATGAGCAGTTCTTC.